This TCR beta chain comes out of a study of cytomegalovirus exposure and HLA in healthy donors. Study observations and caveats: Most sequenced TCRs were rare (though some public TCRs occurred in many donors). An analysis was carried out at a later point. It showed that HLA-associated TCR beta chains were more clonally expanded than equally common non-associated chains.

A remark on this clone: Its antigen is unidentified.

PCR used 60 Vbeta primers and 13 Jbeta primers. Produced via immunoSEQ multiplex PCR; TCRdb's table is partial and in-frame only. The sample includes roughly 130,000 clones, 60% to 75% of them seen just once. Sequencing was performed on PBMCs. This receptor was obtained from a woman between 50 and 59 years old in good health and CMV-seropositive.

Here the CDR3 DNA reads TGTGCCAGCAGCCCCAGCGCTAATGAAAAACTGTTTTTT. Translating gives CASSPSANEKLFF. This chain links TRBV11-3 with TRBJ1-4; the D is unclear. CDR3 size: 13 residues. V lost 5 bases and J lost 3, with 7 bases in between. The germline CDR1 and CDR2 sequences are SGHNT and YENEEA.